Listed below are T cell receptor beta chains from one sample, sequenced in a study of T cells in Graves' hyperthyroidism and ophthalmopathy. Via MiXCR, TCRdb re-called the multiplex PCR reads, giving one row per CDR3 protein. The sample lists 530,000 or so distinct CDR3 sequences; 46% were seen once. The specimen sequenced was peripheral blood or thyroid tissue (not recorded which). The source of these receptors is a woman aged 18-29 years with Graves' hyperthyroidism. Both conserved end residues are part of each CDR3. The D gene is left open where the match is weak. The size entry is marked missing in some rows and otherwise reads once, few, many or a size class.

V	size	J	D	DNA	CDR3
TRBV5-1	.	TRBJ2-5	TRBD1	TGCGCCAGCGGCCGGACAGGGGGAGAGACCCAGTACTTC	CASGRTGGETQYF
TRBV29-1	few	TRBJ2-1	.	TGCAGCGTTGCTAAGGGAGAGTATGGCAATGAGCAGTTCTTC	CSVAKGEYGNEQFF
TRBV5-1	few	TRBJ2-2	.	TGCGCCAGCAGCTTGGCTGGGTCATCCGAGGCCGGGGAGCTGTTTTTT	CASSLAGSSEAGELFF
TRBV6-2/TRBV6-3	many	TRBJ2-5	.	TGTGCCAGCAGTTTGGACGTACAAGAGACCCAGTACTTC	CASSLDVQETQYF
TRBV7-2	.	TRBJ2-1	.	TGTGCCAGCATCCAGACAGGAGGGGCAATCGATGAGCAGTTCTTC	CASIQTGGAIDEQFF
TRBV7-9	.	TRBJ1-4	.	TGTGCCAGCAGTCCTCCTTGGGGGCTCGAGAAACTGTTTTTT	CASSPPWGLEKLFF
TRBV29-1	few	TRBJ1-5	TRBD1	TGCAGCTTGGGACAGGGGGCTCAGCCCCAGCATTTT	CSLGQGAQPQHF
TRBV7-9	.	TRBJ2-3	.	TGTGCCAGCTCGGGGGACTTAGATACGCAGTATTTT	CASSGDLDTQYF
TRBV2	.	TRBJ1-5	TRBD1	TGTGCCAGCAAGAGGGACAGGGGGCGCGAACAGCCCCAGCATTTT	CASKRDRGREQPQHF
TRBV20-1	many	TRBJ1-2	.	TGCAGTGCTAGAGATTCACAGGGCCCCGGGGCATCCCGCTACGGCTGGGGCTACACCTTC	CSARDSQGPGASRYGWGYTF
TRBV6-4	.	TRBJ2-3	.	TGTGCCAACAGTCCTATCCCCTGGGATACGCAGTATTTT	CANSPIPWDTQYF
TRBV19	once	TRBJ2-7	.	TGTGCCAGTAGTATCCGGAAGGGCCCCGGCGAGCAGTACTTC	CASSIRKGPGEQYF
TRBV25-1	.	TRBJ2-7	TRBD2	TGTGCCAGCAGTGAATACAACGGGGCTAGCGGGAGAAACGAGCAGTACTTC	CASSEYNGASGRNEQYF
TRBV20-1	many	TRBJ2-7	TRBD2	TGCAGTGCCCGGGGGGACCCGCCTATTGACGAGCAGTACTTC	CSARGDPPIDEQYF
TRBV6-4	many	TRBJ2-5	.	TGTGCCAGCAGTTATCCAACCGTTAGCGGGACCCAGTACTTC	CASSYPTVSGTQYF
TRBV29-1	.	TRBJ1-1	.	TGCAGCTCTCGCAACACTGAAGCTTTCTTT	CSSRNTEAFF
TRBV5-1	.	TRBJ1-1	.	TGCGCCAGCAGCTTGGAAGTCGGGGCCACGGACACTGAAGCTTTCTTT	CASSLEVGATDTEAFF
TRBV5-4	few	TRBJ2-5	TRBD2	TGTGCCAGCAGCCCCCTTCGGGAGGGCCCGGAGACCCAGTACTTC	CASSPLREGPETQYF
TRBV29-1	.	TRBJ2-5	.	TGCAGCCAAGAGGGGAGGTTTAGCGGTGAGACCCAGTACTTC	CSQEGRFSGETQYF
TRBV20-1	many	TRBJ1-2	.	TGCAGTGCTCCCCCGGGGGCGGACTATGGCTACACCTTC	CSAPPGADYGYTF